The 12 T cell receptor beta chains below all came from one sample that was sequenced in a study of blood T cell repertoires in COVID-19. Assay: immunoSEQ multiplex PCR; the TCRdb copy retains only in-frame clones and omits some. The top ten hold more than 0.95% of the sample, which has 200,000 to 300,000 clones, more than 70% seen once. The source material was PBMCs or T cells enriched from blood (not recorded which). The receptors were sampled from a woman aged 35 to 49 with acute COVID-19.

V is TRBV7-2 and J is TRBJ1-6; possibly TRBD1 for D (5 bases). Trimming left V 2 bases short and J 5 bases short, with 10 bases between. Germline V gives CDR1 SGHTA, CDR2 FQGNSA. The CDR3 length is 15 residues. The CDR3 sequence: CASSLNGGNNSPLHF. The CDR3 DNA is TGTGCCAGCAGCTTAAATGGGGGGAATAATTCACCCCTCCACTTT.

This CDR3 reads CASSSLDRGGDEKLFF. Written as DNA, the CDR3 is TGTGCCAGCAGCTCACTGGACAGGGGCGGTGATGAAAAACTGTTTTTT. This chain connects TRBV7-8 to TRBJ1-4, with 9 bases matching TRBD1. Germline CDR1 SGHVS, CDR2 FQNEAQ. This CDR3 is 16 amino acids long. With 4 bases clipped from V and 6 bases from J, the junction kept 9 bases outside the gene matches.

The CDR3 DNA follows: TGTGCCAGCAGCTTGGACAGGGCTGAGCAGTTCTTC. This gives the protein CASSLDRAEQFF. This chain uses TRBV5-6 with TRBJ2-1, with D perhaps TRBD1 (6 bases). Germline V gene data show CDR1 as SGHDT and CDR2 as YYEEEE. Trimming pared 0 bases from V and 9 bases from J, leaving 7 bases between. The CDR3 is 12 amino acids.

This rearrangement joins TRBV10-3 to TRBJ1-1; 7 bases are shared with TRBD1. The V segment lost 10 bases and the J segment 0 bases; nucleotides outside the gene matches: 8. From germline, CDR1 is ENHRY and CDR2 SYGVKD. The CDR3 consists of 14 residues. The CDR3 protein is CASFPGQLNTEAFF. The DNA of the CDR3 is TGTGCCAGCTTCCCGGGACAGCTGAACACTGAAGCTTTCTTT.

The genes are TRBV5-1 and TRBJ2-3, with 9 bases identical to TRBD1. Trimming cost V 4 bases and J 6 bases; bases outside gene matches: 9. Germline V CDR1 and CDR2: SGHRS, YFSETQ. The CDR3 is 15 residues long. The CDR3 region is CASSPSGQGSDTQYF. CDR3 in DNA: TGCGCCAGCAGCCCCTCCGGACAGGGGTCGGATACGCAGTATTTT.

V is TRBV6-1 and J is TRBJ1-2; D unresolved. Germline V CDR1 and CDR2: MNHNS, SASEGT. CDR3 length equals 15 residues. V shed 5 bases and J shed 6 bases, with 19 bases lying between them. The CDR3 region is CASSSRDPLENGYTF. As DNA, the CDR3 is TGTGCCAGCAGTAGCCGGGATCCCCTGGAGAATGGCTACACCTTC.

The CDR3 loop reads CAISESDNEQFF. CDR3 nucleotides: TGTGCCATCAGTGAGTCCGACAATGAGCAGTTCTTC. V is TRBV10-3 and J is TRBJ2-1; D is uncertain. CDR3 size: 12 residues. Deletions cut 0 bases from V and 5 bases from J, with 2 bases between. In germline, CDR1 is ENHRY, CDR2 SYGVKD.

This clone was observed once. J is TRBJ1-1 and V is TRBV19, with unresolved D. This CDR3 has 18 amino acids. The germline V gene encodes CDR1 LNHDA and CDR2 SQIVND (reference sequence). Trimming pared 10 bases from V and 0 bases from J, leaving 27 bases between. CDR3 sequence (DNA): TGTGCCACCCGGGGATGGTCTGAAACACAAAGAATGAACACTGAAGCTTTCTTT. Its translation: CATRGWSETQRMNTEAFF. Full variable domain (rest looked up from reference TRBV19 and TRBJ1-1): DGGITQSPKYLFRKEGQNVTLSCEQNLNHDAMYWYRQDPGQGLRLIYYSQIVNDFQKGDIAEGYSVSREKKESFPLTVTSAQKNPTAFYLCATRGWSETQRMNTEAFFGQGTRLTVV.

The CDR3 DNA is TGTGCCAGTAGTATGTTTCAGGGGAGCACTGAAGCTTTCTTT. It yields the protein CASSMFQGSTEAFF. The chain combines TRBV19 with TRBJ1-1; D perhaps matches TRBD1 (6 bases). This CDR3 spans 14 amino acids. CDR1 and CDR2 from the germline V gene are LNHDA and SQIVND (reference sequence). V dropped 3 bases and J dropped 4 bases, with 12 bases sitting between them.

The chain links TRBV30 to TRBJ1-1, with 9 bases identical to TRBD1. V trimming: 3 bases; J trimming: 6 bases; junction bases outside the gene matches: 11. The CDR3 totals 15 residues. Germline V gene sequence: CDR1 GTSNPN, CDR2 SVGIG (reference sequence). CDR3 DNA sequence: TGTGCCTGGAGCGACCCGGGACAGGGAAGATCTGAAGCTTTCTTT. It translates to CAWSDPGQGRSEAFF.

This chain links TRBV25-1 with TRBJ2-5; a weak D match, TRBD2 (6 bases). From germline, CDR1 is MGHDK and CDR2 SYGVNS. The germline V and J ends were trimmed by 1 base and 3 bases, with 15 bases remaining between them. This CDR3 has 16 amino acids. CDR3 in DNA: TGTGCCAGCAGTGAATTGTTCCCGGGGGTCGAAGAGACCCAGTACTTC. Protein sequence: CASSELFPGVEETQYF.

This clone was detected once. The V and J genes are TRBV24-1 and TRBJ2-2, with 9 nucleotides matching TRBD2. Trimming removed 7 bases from V and 2 bases from J; junction bases left unmatched: 7. The V gene's germline CDR1 is KGHDR and CDR2 SFDVKD. The CDR3 runs 16 residues. CDR3 residues: CATRNSGSGNTGELFF. The CDR3 bases are TGTGCCACCAGAAATAGCGGGAGCGGTAACACCGGGGAGCTGTTTTTT.